Listed below are T cell receptor beta chains from one sample, sequenced in a study of CXCR3 chemokines and chemotherapy response in bladder cancer. In TCRdb, the PCR reads were re-called with MiXCR into one record per CDR3 protein. Here the sample spans around 8,800 distinct CDR3 sequences, under 30% being singletons. Collection took place from a patient whose treatment included neoadjuvant chemotherapy. The receptors derive from a human donor with bladder cancer that did not respond to neoadjuvant chemotherapy. CDR3s include the opening cysteine and the closing phenylalanine or tryptophan. Each record gives: J gene, D gene, CDR3 length, V gene, clone size, CDR3 protein, CDR3 DNA. D genes are given only for firm matches. Clone size appears in some rows only: once, few, many, or a class for an expanded clone.

>TRBJ2-1|NA|11|TRBV5-6|NA
CASRWDNEQFF
TGTGCCAGCCGGTGGGACAATGAGCAGTTCTTC
>TRBJ2-1|TRBD1|14|TRBV12-3/TRBV12-4|many
CASSLRTGGDEQFF
TGTGCCAGCAGCCTACGGACAGGAGGCGATGAGCAGTTCTTC
>TRBJ1-6|TRBD1|18|TRBV14|few
CASSQGLRGSSYNSPLHF
TGTGCCAGCAGCCAAGGCCTCAGGGGGAGCTCCTATAATTCACCCCTCCACTTT
>TRBJ2-7|NA|19|TRBV6-2/TRBV6-3|NA
CASSYVQGGSTGEPYEQYF
TGTGCCAGCAGTTATGTGCAGGGGGGGTCCACCGGGGAGCCCTACGAGCAGTACTTC
>TRBJ1-5|NA|13|TRBV7-2|medium-sized
CASSLEGRHPQHF
TGTGCCAGCAGCTTAGAAGGACGCCACCCCCAGCATTTT
>TRBJ2-5|TRBD2|17|TRBV6-2/TRBV6-3|large
CASRGTSGGHNQETQYF
TGTGCCAGCAGGGGGACTAGCGGGGGACACAACCAAGAGACCCAGTACTTC
>TRBJ1-2|TRBD1|13|TRBV20-1|many
CSAPTGVDYGYTF
TGCAGTGCTCCAACAGGGGTAGACTATGGCTACACCTTC
>TRBJ1-5|NA|14|TRBV30|medium-sized
CAWSTLAGEQPQHF
TGTGCCTGGAGCACCCTGGCAGGGGAACAGCCCCAGCATTTT
>TRBJ1-2|NA|15|TRBV20-1|many
CSAREWIPGNYGYTF
TGCAGTGCTAGAGAGTGGATCCCGGGTAACTATGGCTACACCTTC
>TRBJ1-1|TRBD1|16|TRBV6-5|NA
CASSYAQGGGRPEAFF
TGTGCCAGCAGTTACGCACAGGGAGGGGGCCGGCCTGAAGCTTTCTTT
>TRBJ2-3|NA|16|TRBV28|many
CASGTPTGLSTDTQYF
TGTGCCAGCGGGACCCCGACAGGACTTAGCACAGATACGCAGTATTTT
>TRBJ1-2|NA|23|TRBV10-3|NA
CAISEPGWNIQYFGAGTPYGYTF
NA
>TRBJ2-7|TRBD1|19|TRBV27|many
CASKTRGTGGAQSSYEQYF
TGTGCCAGCAAAACCCGCGGGACAGGGGGGGCGCAGAGCTCCTACGAGCAGTACTTC
>TRBJ1-1|NA|15|TRBV10-3|medium-sized
CAISEKESVNTEAFF
TGTGCCATCAGTGAGAAGGAGTCAGTGAACACTGAAGCTTTCTTT
>TRBJ1-2|NA|13|TRBV6-5|many
CASSYEGNYGYTF
TGTGCCAGCAGTTACGAGGGTAACTATGGCTACACCTTC
>TRBJ2-1|NA|15|TRBV28|many
CASSPRAGKGNEQFF
TGTGCCAGCAGTCCACGGGCAGGGAAGGGCAATGAGCAGTTCTTC
>TRBJ1-1|NA|14|TRBV27|medium-sized
CASRPQGGYTEAFF
TGTGCCAGCAGGCCACAGGGCGGGTACACTGAAGCTTTCTTT
>TRBJ1-2|TRBD1|16|TRBV14|many
CASSQAGVGQGFGYTF
TGTGCCAGCAGCCAAGCCGGTGTGGGACAGGGATTTGGCTACACCTTC
>TRBJ2-2|TRBD1|15|TRBV12-3/TRBV12-4|many
CASRWQGANTGELFF
TGTGCCAGCAGGTGGCAGGGGGCGAACACCGGGGAGCTGTTTTTT
>TRBJ2-7|NA|14|TRBV5-4|many
CASSDPRGAHEQYF
TGTGCCAGCAGTGATCCTCGGGGGGCCCACGAGCAGTACTTC
>TRBJ2-7|NA|14|TRBV5-4|medium-sized
CASSSVRDNYEQYF
TGTGCCAGCAGCTCCGTCCGGGACAACTACGAGCAGTACTTC
>TRBJ1-3|NA|15|TRBV18|medium-sized
CASSPPMGSGNTIYF
TGTGCCAGCTCACCACCAATGGGCTCTGGAAACACCATATATTTT
>TRBJ2-1|TRBD1|16|TRBV28|many
CASSLSAGQVDNEQFF
TGTGCCAGCAGTTTATCCGCGGGACAGGTCGATAATGAGCAGTTCTTC
>TRBJ2-7|NA|13|TRBV7-2|NA
CASSFGVGYEQYF
TGTGCCAGCAGCTTTGGGGTGGGCTACGAGCAGTACTTC
>TRBJ2-1|TRBD2|13|TRBV7-2|NA
CASSLATSGGQFF
TGTGCCAGCAGCTTAGCCACTAGCGGGGGGCAGTTCTTC
>TRBJ2-5|NA|12|TRBV20-1|many
CSARGLGETQYF
TGCAGTGCTAGAGGTCTGGGGGAGACCCAGTACTTC